Sequencing of this T cell receptor (beta chain) was carried out in a study of blood T cells in healthy people across ages. The germline gives CDR1 DFQATT, CDR2 SNEGSKA (reference sequence). The CDR3 is 15 amino acids. Trimming pared 1 base from V and 4 bases from J, leaving 15 bases between. Primed by a sample-barcoded 5' primer and a J-beta primer mix, a second PCR proceeded for roughly 6 to 12 cycles. A template-switch adaptor with 12 random nucleotides tagged each cDNA molecule. One entry per CDR3 protein results from TCRdb running MiXCR on the 5' RACE reads. The profile covers fewer than 800,000 distinct CDR3 sequences, with around half appearing a single time and about a third taken by the ten largest. Notes on the study in general: Older individuals had lower TCR beta diversity per million T cells (the decline was roughly linear).

About 10 milliliters of peripheral blood were drawn from each donor into EDTA-treated tubes. Of note for this clonotype: Its matching antigen is unknown.

The sample taken for sequencing was blood. The sequence came from a woman in her sixties in good health. V is TRBV20-1 and J is TRBJ2-3; no reliable D call. CDR3 protein: CSARGLPLIPDTQYF. The CDR3 DNA is TGCAGTGCTAGAGGTCTACCCCTTATTCCAGATACGCAGTATTTT.